These 26 T cell receptor beta chains were sequenced from one sample in a study of spatial heterogeneity in lung cancer (dated by TCRdb to about 2019). The library was built by means of 5' RACE. The reads were generated on a NextSeq 500. TCRdb applied fastp at Q25 and MiXCR to the public reads, then kept only in-frame beta chains. CDR3 protein sequences are deduplicated, and each keeps its most common genes and DNA. The sample includes roughly 120,000 distinct CDR3 sequences, with more than 10% observed a single time. In total, the top ten clones hold approximately 16% of the sample. The time point label for this specimen denotes: blood at routine non-recurrence follow-up after resection. TCR sequencing used whole RNA extracted from tumor and nontumor lung tissue, or from cryopreserved PBMC samples, without cell sorting. Sample: PBMCs, taken at follow-up. The receptors here all came from a male donor with early-stage non-small cell lung cancer.

The V gene is TRBV20-1, the J gene TRBJ2-2; D unclear. The CDR3 has 16 residues. Per the germline V gene, CDR1 is DFQATT and CDR2 is SNEGSKA (reference sequence). The germline V and J ends were trimmed by 5 bases and 3 bases, with 19 bases remaining between them. This CDR3 reads CSAYPGRGRDTGELFF. The CDR3 DNA reads TGCAGTGCTTACCCCGGACGAGGACGGGACACCGGGGAGCTGTTTTTT.

This clonotype was counted between two and nine times. This chain links TRBV6-6 with TRBJ1-3, with no clear D. The ends were cut back, 2 bases at V and 0 bases at J, with 5 bases in the middle. The germline CDR1 and CDR2 sequences are MNHNY and SVGAGI (reference sequence). The CDR3 has 14 residues. CDR3 amino acids: CASSYVASGNTIYF. DNA of the CDR3: TGTGCCAGCAGTTACGTAGCCTCTGGAAACACCATATATTTT.

This clonotype appeared a few times. J is TRBJ2-7 and V is TRBV5-1; no reliable D call. Germline values: CDR1 SGHRS, CDR2 YFSETQ. The CDR3 sequence is 13 residues long. With 3 bases removed from V and 1 base from J, the gap between germline ends came to 8 bases. The CDR3 spells CASSSLQSYEQYF. CDR3 coding DNA: TGCGCCAGCAGCTCCCTTCAGTCCTACGAGCAGTACTTC.

The CDR3 spells CASSYATEAFF. The CDR3 DNA follows: TGTGCCAGCAGTTATGCGACAGAAGCTTTCTTT. The gene calls are TRBV28 and TRBJ1-1; D remains unclear. Germline values: CDR1 MDHEN, CDR2 SYDVKM. The CDR3 extends over 11 amino acids. The V gene lost 4 bases and the J gene lost 8 bases, with 8 bases spanning the gap. Full variable domain (remainder filled in from reference TRBV28 and TRBJ1-1): DVKVTQSSRYLVKRTGEKVFLECVQDMDHENMFWYRQDPGLGLRLIYFSYDVKMKEKGDIPEGYSVSREKKERFSLILESASTNQTSMYLCASSYATEAFFGQGTRLTVV.

The chain links TRBV20-1 to TRBJ2-3, with 7 bases matching TRBD2. Germline V gene lookup returns CDR1 DFQATT and CDR2 SNEGSKA (reference sequence). The CDR3 extends over 14 amino acids. V was pared by 4 bases and J by 4 bases, with 8 bases of the junction left unmatched. The CDR3 DNA sequence: TGCAGTGCTAATAAGCGGGATTGGGCAGATACGCAGTATTTT. This translates into CSANKRDWADTQYF.

This clonotype was picked up a small number of times. CDR3 in amino acids: CATSDPRTAETQYF. The CDR3 bases are TGTGCCACCAGTGATCCGCGGACAGCAGAGACCCAGTACTTC. The rearrangement uses TRBV24-1 and TRBJ2-5; tentative D call: TRBD1 (6 bases). This CDR3 has 14 amino acids. With 3 bases removed from V and 4 bases from J, the gap between germline ends came to 11 bases. Germline loops: CDR1 KGHDR, CDR2 SFDVKD.

The chain has TRBV5-6 and TRBJ2-5; 11 bases align to TRBD2. CDR1 is SGHDT, CDR2 YYEEEE, per germline. V dropped 4 bases and J dropped 6; count of bases not matched to a gene: 8. CDR3 length equals 15 residues. As DNA, the CDR3 is TGTGCCAGCAGCCTTAGCGGGGGGGCAGTTAAGACCCAGTACTTC. It specifies CASSLSGGAVKTQYF.

The CDR3 sequence is CASRLGLAGTYEQYF. Written as DNA, the CDR3 is TGTGCCAGCAGGTTGGGACTAGCGGGGACCTACGAGCAGTACTTC. The rearrangement uses TRBV28 and TRBJ2-7; 13 bases are a match to TRBD2. The ends lost 6 bases at V and 2 bases at J; junction bases unmatched: 4. The CDR3 consists of 15 residues. Germline V gene data show CDR1 as MDHEN and CDR2 as SYDVKM.

This clonotype was recorded a few times. The junction does not match germline at one end; this may be a read error. The V gene is TRBV7-7, the J gene TRBJ2-3, with a tentative D call TRBD1 (6 bases). CDR1 and CDR2 from the germline V gene are SSHAT and FNYEAQ (reference sequence). The CDR3 is 14 amino acids. The CDR3 is CASSLGARGDTQYF. As DNA, the CDR3 is TGTGCTAGCAGCTTGGGGGCCAGGGGAGATACGCAGTATTTT. Based on the CDR3 plus reference TRBV7-7 and TRBJ2-3, the full variable domain is GAGVSQSPRYKVTKRGQDVTLRCDPISSHATLYWYQQALGQGPEFLTYFNYEAQPDKSGLPSDRFSAERPEGSISTLTIQRTEQRDSAMYRCASSLGARGDTQYFGPGTRLTVL.

This clonotype has a handful of counts. The chain carries TRBV11-2 and TRBJ2-7, with 8 bases aligning to TRBD1. Germline CDR1 reads SGHAT; CDR2 reads FQNNGV. V shed 5 bases, J shed 3 bases, and the junction held 9 bases outside the gene matches. The CDR3 consists of 15 residues. The chain's CDR3 is CASSPRTGLFYEQYF. Here the CDR3 DNA reads TGTGCCAGCAGCCCTAGGACAGGGCTATTCTACGAGCAGTACTTC.

This clonotype was seen only a few times. The chain combines TRBV9 with TRBJ1-6; 8 nucleotides match TRBD1. Looked up from germline, CDR1 is SGDLS and CDR2 is YYNGEE. Unmatched junction bases numbered 5, after V lost 3 bases and J lost 9 bases. This CDR3 comprises 14 residues. CDR3 amino acids: CASSETGAGSPLHF. As DNA, the CDR3 is TGTGCCAGCAGCGAGACAGGGGCTGGTTCACCCCTCCACTTT.

This clonotype was seen many times. The V call is TRBV11-3, the J call TRBJ2-1; weak D call: TRBD2 (5 bases). The V and J ends lost 5 bases and 3 bases respectively, with 14 bases between them. The CDR3 length is 15 residues. The germline CDR1 and CDR2 sequences are SGHNT and YENEEA. For the CDR3, the DNA is TGTGCCAGCAGCCCTGGACTGAGTCTCTACAATGAGCAGTTCTTC. Translated: CASSPGLSLYNEQFF.

This chain links TRBV28 with TRBJ2-7, with TRBD1 matching 7 bases. The CDR3 consists of 15 residues. The V gene's germline CDR1 is MDHEN and CDR2 SYDVKM. Trimming took 5 bases from V and 3 from J; bases not matched to a gene: 10. In DNA form, the CDR3 reads TGTGCCAGCAGTACTCGGACAGGAAGACGCTACGAGCAGTACTTC. It is translated as CASSTRTGRRYEQYF.

The genes are TRBV11-3 and TRBJ2-1; 10 nucleotides line up with TRBD2. Trimming removed 5 bases from V and 0 bases from J; junction bases left unmatched: 1. The CDR3 contains 15 residues. The germline V gene encodes CDR1 SGHNT and CDR2 YENEEA. CDR3 in amino acids: CASSKRGGSYNEQFF. The DNA for the CDR3 is TGTGCCAGCAGCAAGCGGGGGGGCTCCTACAATGAGCAGTTCTTC.

At least ten counts were recorded for this clonotype. This sequence joins TRBV7-3 and TRBJ2-1, with D tentatively TRBD2 (5 bases). V was trimmed by 5 bases and J by 0 bases, leaving 8 bases between them. The V gene's germline CDR1 is SGHTA and CDR2 FQGTGA. This CDR3 contains 14 residues. The CDR3 protein is CASSLRGSYNEQFF. CDR3 sequence (DNA): TGTGCCAGCAGCCTACGGGGCTCCTACAATGAGCAGTTCTTC.

The genes are TRBV23-1 and TRBJ2-5; no clear D. TRBV23-1 is an ORF, with its function uncertain. The ends were cut back, 9 bases at V and 7 bases at J, with 12 bases in the middle. The CDR3 is made up of 11 amino acids. CDR3 DNA sequence: TGCGCCAGTCACTTGCGAGGGACCCAGTACTTC. Translation: CASHLRGTQYF.

V gene TRBV2 combines with J gene TRBJ2-1, with D possibly matching TRBD2 (6 bases). Per the germline V gene, CDR1 is SNHLY and CDR2 is FYNNEI. This CDR3 has 18 residues. Trimming pared 6 bases from V and 2 bases from J, leaving 23 bases between. The CDR3 loop reads CASRHKSGGAITYNEQFF. CDR3 DNA: TGTGCCAGCAGACACAAGTCCGGGGGTGCGATAACCTACAATGAGCAGTTCTTC.

This clonotype was picked up many times. V is TRBV19 and J is TRBJ1-5, with D uncertain. The V gene's germline CDR1 is LNHDA and CDR2 SQIVND (reference sequence). This CDR3 comprises 16 residues. V was shortened by 3 bases and J by 1 base, with 13 bases between the two germline ends. Here the CDR3 DNA reads TGTGCCAGTAGTATGCCGGTGGCAGAAAGCAATCAGCCCCAGCATTTT. This encodes CASSMPVAESNQPQHF.

This clonotype was counted ten times or more. The J gene is TRBJ1-2, the V gene TRBV10-2; D is undetermined. Germline values: CDR1 WSHSY, CDR2 SAAADI. V shed 6 bases and J shed 5 bases, with 19 bases lying between them. The CDR3 is 15 residues long. The CDR3 sequence: CASRDPSEVRYGYTF. The CDR3 bases are TGCGCCAGCAGAGATCCGTCGGAAGTGAGATATGGCTACACCTTC.

This clonotype has a handful of counts. This chain links TRBV3-1 with TRBJ1-2; 8 nucleotides agree with TRBD1. The CDR3 runs 17 residues. V lost 1 base to trimming and J lost 4 bases; unmatched junction nucleotides: 11. Germline-derived CDR1 and CDR2 are LGHDT and YNNKEL (reference sequence). The CDR3 here is CASSQARGQDAVYGYTF. In nucleotides, the CDR3 is TGTGCCAGCAGCCAAGCTAGGGGACAGGATGCTGTCTATGGCTACACCTTC.

This clonotype was counted at least ten times. The CDR3 sequence: CSAREAGSNYGYTF. In DNA, the CDR3 is TGCAGTGCTAGAGAGGCAGGATCTAACTATGGCTACACCTTC. This chain joins TRBV20-1 and TRBJ1-2; no clear D. Between the trimmed V and J ends, which lost 0 bases and 0 bases, there was a span of 8 bases. From germline, CDR1 is DFQATT and CDR2 SNEGSKA (reference sequence). This CDR3 contains 14 residues.

The CDR3 DNA reads as TGTACCTGGGGACAGGCAATTGGGAGCAATCAGCCCCAGCATTTT. Translation: CTWGQAIGSNQPQHF. The chain has TRBV9 and TRBJ1-5; 8 bases are a match to TRBD1. CDR3 length equals 15 residues. Looked up from germline, CDR1 is SGDLS and CDR2 is YYNGEE.

In this sample, this clonotype turned up many times. The chain couples TRBV11-2 to TRBJ1-2, with D possibly being TRBD1 (6 bases). V was pared by 5 bases and J by 5 bases, with 12 bases between. The CDR3 consists of 13 residues. Germline lookup yields CDR1 SGHAT and CDR2 FQNNGV. The CDR3 DNA reads as TGTGCCAGCAGCCCAGACAGGACGTATGGCTACACCTTC. Translated, it gives CASSPDRTYGYTF.

The chain has TRBV20-1 and TRBJ1-5; 9 bases map to TRBD1. V lost 1 base and J lost 9; bases outside the gene matches: 13. The germline V gene has CDR1 DFQATT and CDR2 SNEGSKA (reference sequence). The CDR3 consists of 16 residues. The CDR3 region is CSARARRDRESRPQHF. DNA of the CDR3: TGCAGTGCTAGAGCTAGACGGGACAGGGAGTCACGGCCCCAGCATTTT.

The table lists this clonotype with many counts. V and J are TRBV9 and TRBJ2-3; 8 bases align to TRBD2. The CDR3 length is 16 residues. Germline loops: CDR1 SGDLS, CDR2 YYNGEE. V dropped 0 bases and J dropped 4; count of bases not matched to a gene: 7. DNA for the CDR3: TGTGCCAGCAGCGTAGCTCCGCGGGGGGCTGCAGATACGCAGTATTTT. It translates to CASSVAPRGAADTQYF.

This clonotype was observed a few times. The CDR3 region has the DNA TGTGCCAGCAGATCAGGGACTTTAAGGTATCAGCCCCAGCATTTT. Protein: CASRSGTLRYQPQHF. V is TRBV27 and J is TRBJ1-5; maybe TRBD1 (5 bases). The germline V gene has CDR1 MNHEY and CDR2 SMNVEV (reference sequence). CDR3 length: 15 amino acids. V was pared by 6 bases and J by 5 bases, with 17 bases between.